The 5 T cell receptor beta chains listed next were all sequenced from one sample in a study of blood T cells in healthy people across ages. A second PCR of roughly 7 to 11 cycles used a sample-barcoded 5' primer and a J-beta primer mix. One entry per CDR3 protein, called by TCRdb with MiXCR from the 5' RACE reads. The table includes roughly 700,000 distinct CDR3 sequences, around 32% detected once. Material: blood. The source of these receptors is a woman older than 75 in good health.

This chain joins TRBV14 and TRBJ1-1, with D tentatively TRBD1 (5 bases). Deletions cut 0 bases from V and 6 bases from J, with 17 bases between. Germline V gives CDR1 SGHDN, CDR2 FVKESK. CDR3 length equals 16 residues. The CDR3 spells CASSQDLMGVGAEAFF. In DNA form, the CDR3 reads TGTGCCAGCAGCCAAGATCTTATGGGGGTCGGAGCTGAAGCTTTCTTT.

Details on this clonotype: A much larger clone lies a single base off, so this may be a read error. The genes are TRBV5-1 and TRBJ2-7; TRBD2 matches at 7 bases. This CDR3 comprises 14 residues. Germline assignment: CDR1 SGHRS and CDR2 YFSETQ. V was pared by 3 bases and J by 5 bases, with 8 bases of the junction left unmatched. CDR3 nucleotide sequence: TGCGCCAGCAGCTGGGTGTGGGGAGGGAACGAGCAGTACTTC. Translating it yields CASSWVWGGNEQYF.

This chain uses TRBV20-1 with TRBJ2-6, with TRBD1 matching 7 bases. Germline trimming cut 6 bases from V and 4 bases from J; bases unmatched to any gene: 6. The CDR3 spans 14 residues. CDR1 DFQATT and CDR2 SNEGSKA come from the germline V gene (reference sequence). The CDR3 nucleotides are TGCAGTGCCGATACAGGGGCCGGGGCCAACGTCCTGACTTTC. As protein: CSADTGAGANVLTF.

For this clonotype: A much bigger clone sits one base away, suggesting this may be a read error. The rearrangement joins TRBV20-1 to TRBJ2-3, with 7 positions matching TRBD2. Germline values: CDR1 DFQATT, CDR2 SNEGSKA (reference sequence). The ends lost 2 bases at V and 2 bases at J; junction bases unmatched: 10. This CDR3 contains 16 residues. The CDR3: CSARKEKSGATDTQYF. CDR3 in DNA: TGCAGTGCTAGAAAGGAGAAGAGCGGGGCCACAGATACGCAGTATTTT.

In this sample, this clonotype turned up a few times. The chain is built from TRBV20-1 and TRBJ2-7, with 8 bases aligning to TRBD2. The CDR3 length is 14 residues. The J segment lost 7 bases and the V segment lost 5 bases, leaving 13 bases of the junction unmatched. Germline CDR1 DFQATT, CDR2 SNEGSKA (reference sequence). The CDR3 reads CSAFVPGLETEQYF. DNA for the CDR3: TGCAGTGCTTTCGTCCCGGGACTAGAGACGGAGCAGTACTTC.